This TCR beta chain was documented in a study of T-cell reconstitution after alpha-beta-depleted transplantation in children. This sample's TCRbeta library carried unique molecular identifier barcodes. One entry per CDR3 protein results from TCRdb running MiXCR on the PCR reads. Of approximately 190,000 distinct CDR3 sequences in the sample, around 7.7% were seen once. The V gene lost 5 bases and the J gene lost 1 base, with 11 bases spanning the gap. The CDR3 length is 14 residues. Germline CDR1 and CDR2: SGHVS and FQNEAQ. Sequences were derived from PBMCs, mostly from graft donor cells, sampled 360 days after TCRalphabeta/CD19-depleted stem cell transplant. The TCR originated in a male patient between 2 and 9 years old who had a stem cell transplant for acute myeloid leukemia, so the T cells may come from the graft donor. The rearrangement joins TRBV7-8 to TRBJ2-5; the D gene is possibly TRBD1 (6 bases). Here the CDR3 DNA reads TGTGCCAGCAGCACAACAGGGTTCCAAGAGACCCAGTACTTC. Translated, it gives CASSTTGFQETQYF.